This record covers a single T cell receptor (beta chain). The record originates from a study of blood T cell repertoires in COVID-19. Per the authors' pipeline: Reference gene primers were amplified, and this amplification served to estimate nucleated cell counts. The method was immunoSEQ multiplex PCR; TCRdb's version includes in-frame clones alone and lacks a portion of them. V and J calls plus clone size are reproduced from that table; the DNA served to infer D and trimming. The data contain approximately 58,000 clones, roughly four fifths of them singletons. Seattle patients were enrolled during active infection and followed longitudinally. The CDR3 spans 17 residues. Trimming stripped 3 bases from V and 2 bases from J, with 16 bases between. Looked up from germline, CDR1 is KGHSH and CDR2 is LQKENI.

The sequence was collected from a man aged 55 to 70 with COVID-19, enrolled during active disease. The gene calls are TRBV18 and TRBJ2-2; D uncertain. The sequencing input was peripheral blood. CDR3: CASSPLPPERNTGELFF. Written as DNA, the CDR3 is TGTGCCAGCTCACCCCTTCCCCCGGAGAGAAACACCGGGGAGCTGTTTTTT.